This entry describes one TCR beta chain. This clonotype was recorded many times. Its antigen is not yet known. Base-call qualities are not available, and no considerably larger clone is one nucleotide away. This entry is derived from a study of neurological immune-mediated disorders (dated by TCRdb to about 2019). With regard to the full study: Among the roughly 34 multiple sclerosis patients, relapsing-remitting MS was present in 31 and secondary progressive MS was present in 3. The study compared peripheral blood TCR-beta repertoires of HTLV-I-associated myelopathy (HAM/TSP) patients, multiple sclerosis patients and healthy controls using UMI-based sequencing. Longitudinal samples, technical triplicates and paired sorted CD4+ and CD8+ T-cell subsets, alongside PBMC samples, were included among the 106 TCR-beta libraries. Of the roughly 68 subjects in the cohort, about 15 were HAM/TSP patients, about 34 were multiple sclerosis patients, and 20 were healthy controls. Summary of the overall study and its limitations: No clinical or MRI features were associated with the MS cluster, and the authors said that larger cohorts are needed. Across subjects, expanded clones never shared an identical CDR3 amino acid sequence, which suggests that the TCR-beta repertoires in every group were private. In a phylogenetic analysis, the repertoires of 18 out of 34 MS patients fell into a single cluster of related CDR3 sequences, pointing to a possible signature at the repertoire level. The highest TCR clonal expansion was observed in HAM/TSP patients, whereas the lowest was observed in MS patients, even when compared with healthy controls.

Sorted-subset TCR libraries were prepared from around 1 million sorted CD4+ or CD8+ T cells. Multiple sclerosis patients were enrolled in a US clinical protocol under which disease progression was evaluated by magnetic resonance imaging. Peripheral blood underwent Ficoll-Hypaque density gradient centrifugation to isolate PBMCs, which were then cryopreserved in liquid nitrogen. The study also sequenced paired sorted CD4+ and CD8+ subsets from healthy controls, HAM/TSP patients and MS patients. The CDR3 contains 16 residues, cysteine and phenylalanine counted. Only the CDR3 DNA stays, 48 bases, in frame from base 1. V is reduced by 2 bases and J by 4 bases, leaving a spacing of 16 bases between them. cDNA was synthesized by template-switch 5'RACE using a primer carrying a 10-nucleotide random unique molecular identifier by which each TCR transcript was tagged. Over 190 million TCR-beta sequences, covering 15-18 subjects, were produced in each sequencing run. Total RNA was extracted with the RNeasy kit. The KAPA Real-time Library Amplification kit was used to amplify TCR-beta VDJ regions with primers for the TCR constant region and the 5'RACE anchor. A first PCR added sample indexes and Illumina adaptors, and a second PCR then raised library yield. After Ampure bead purification, the TCR product of roughly 650 bp was size-selected on a 2% E-gel SizeSelection system. Before pooling, libraries had their quality checked on a Bioanalyzer, their concentration measured with Qubit, and their quantity determined with the Kapa Library Quantification kit. Libraries were sequenced paired-end 2 x 150 bp on an Illumina HiSeq 2500. To increase sequence diversity, about 25-30% phiX was spiked into each library pool. The authors processed their data as follows. Quality-filtered reads were processed with the UMI-based MiGEC pipeline, and over 75% of raw TCR sequences were removed by the MiGEC pipeline during error correction. IMGT germline references were used for alignment of VDJ genes, and clonotypes were defined by a unique CDR3 amino acid sequence together with V-J genes. VDJtools evaluated clonal expansion, Shannon diversity and CDR3 relatedness (CalcPairwiseDistances, ClusterSamples); CLCbio workbench built phylogenetic trees. A clone was classed as expanded if it had 8 or more unique UMIs, a cutoff based on coefficient-of-variation modelling across technical triplicates. TCRdb reran the public reads through fastp at Q25 and MiXCR, keeping productive beta chains. Rows are unified per CDR3 protein, each entry keeping the most common DNA and genes. TCRdb's processing, not the authors', yielded these V and J calls. This sample has some 48,000 distinct CDR3 sequences in its table, and over 4.5% of those were observed once. The biggest ten clones account for less than 1.5% of the sample.

The receptor was isolated from a woman aged 18-30 years with multiple sclerosis. The sequencing input was CD4+ T cells from blood. The chain links TRBV12-3 or TRBV12-4 with TRBJ2-3; a tentative D call is TRBD2 (5 bases match). The CDR3 corresponds to CASSLRISGRSDTQYF. The sequenced DNA is TGTGCCAGCAGTTTAAGAATCTCGGGAAGATCAGATACGCAGTATTTT.